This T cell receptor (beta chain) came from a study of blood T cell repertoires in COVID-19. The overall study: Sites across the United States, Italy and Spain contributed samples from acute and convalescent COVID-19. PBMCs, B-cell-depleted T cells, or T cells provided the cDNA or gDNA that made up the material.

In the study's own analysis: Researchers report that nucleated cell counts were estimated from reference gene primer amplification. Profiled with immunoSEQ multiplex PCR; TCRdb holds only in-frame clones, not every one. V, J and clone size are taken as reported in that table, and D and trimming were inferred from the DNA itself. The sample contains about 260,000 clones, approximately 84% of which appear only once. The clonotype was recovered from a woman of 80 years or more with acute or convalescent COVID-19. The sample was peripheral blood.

For the CDR3, the DNA is TGTGCCAGCAGCTTAAATCTGTCGTGGGGCTCACCCCTCCACTTT. Its protein is CASSLNLSWGSPLHF. V and J are TRBV7-2 and TRBJ1-6; perhaps TRBD1 as D (5 bases). V dropped 2 bases and J dropped 10 bases, with 15 bases sitting between them. Germline CDR1 SGHTA, CDR2 FQGNSA. This CDR3 contains 15 residues.